Here is one TCR beta chain with its context. The source of the sample is a study of T-cell reconstitution after alpha-beta-depleted transplantation in children. V lost 3 bases, J lost 7 bases, and 8 bases stayed unmatched. Germline V gene data show CDR1 as DFQATT and CDR2 as SNEGSKA (reference sequence). The CDR3 totals 14 residues. Preparing the TCRbeta library involved the use of unique molecular identifiers. TCRdb itself ran the PCR reads through MiXCR, one entry per CDR3 protein. The sample records about 480,000 distinct CDR3 sequences, around an eighth being singletons. The sequencing used PBMCs from the stem cell graft donor, collected from the stem cell graft. The V and J genes are TRBV20-1 and TRBJ2-1; 8 bases line up with TRBD1. This receptor was taken from a human donor who donated a stem cell graft to a child with combined immunodeficiency. DNA of the CDR3: TGCAGTGCTAGTTCCCAGGGGGCGCGGAATGAGCAGTTCTTC. Its translation is CSASSQGARNEQFF.